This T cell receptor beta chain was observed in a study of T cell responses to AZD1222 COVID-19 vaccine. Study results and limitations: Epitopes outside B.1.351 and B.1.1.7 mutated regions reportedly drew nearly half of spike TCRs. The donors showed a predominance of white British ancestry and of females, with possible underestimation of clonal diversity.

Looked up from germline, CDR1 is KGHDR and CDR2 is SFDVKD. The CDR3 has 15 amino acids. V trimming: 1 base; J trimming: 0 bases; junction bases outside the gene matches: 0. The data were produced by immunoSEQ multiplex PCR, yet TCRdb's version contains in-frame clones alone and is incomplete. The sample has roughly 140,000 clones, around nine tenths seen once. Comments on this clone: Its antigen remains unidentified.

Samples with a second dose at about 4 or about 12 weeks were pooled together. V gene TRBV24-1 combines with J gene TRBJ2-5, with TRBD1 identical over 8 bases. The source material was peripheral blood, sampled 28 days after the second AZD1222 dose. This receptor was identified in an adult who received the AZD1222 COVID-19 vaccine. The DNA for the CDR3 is TGTGCCACCAGTGATTTACAGGGGGACCAAGAGACCCAGTACTTC. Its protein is CATSDLQGDQETQYF.